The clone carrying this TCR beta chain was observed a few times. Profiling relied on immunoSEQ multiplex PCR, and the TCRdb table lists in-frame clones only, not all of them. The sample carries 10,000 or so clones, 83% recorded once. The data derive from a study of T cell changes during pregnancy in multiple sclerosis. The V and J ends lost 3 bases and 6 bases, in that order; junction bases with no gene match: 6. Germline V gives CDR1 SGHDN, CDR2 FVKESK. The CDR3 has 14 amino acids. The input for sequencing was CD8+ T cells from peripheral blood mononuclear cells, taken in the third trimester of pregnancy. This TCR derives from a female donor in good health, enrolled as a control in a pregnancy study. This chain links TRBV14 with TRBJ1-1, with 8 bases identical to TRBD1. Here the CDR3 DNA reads TGTGCCAGCAGCCAGACAGGGGTCGACGCTGAAGCTTTCTTT. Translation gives CASSQTGVDAEAFF.